This T cell receptor beta chain was captured by sequencing in a study of blood T cells in healthy people across ages. Alongside a J-beta primer mix, a sample-barcoded 5' primer served in a second PCR lasting roughly 7 to 11 cycles. All samples gave at least 2.5 million CDR3-containing paired-end reads. One entry per CDR3 protein results from TCRdb running MiXCR on the 5' RACE reads. Of some 900,000 distinct CDR3 sequences in the sample, approximately 49% were seen once. This clonotype was counted only a few times. CDR3 length: 15 residues. Trimming took 2 bases from V and 6 from J; bases not matched to a gene: 8. The germline CDR1 and CDR2 sequences are KGHSH and LQKENI.

The V call is TRBV18, the J call TRBJ1-2; 8 bases align to TRBD1. The receptor was isolated from a man younger than 40 in good health. The source material was blood. This CDR3 reads CASSPDRGFLNGYTF. The CDR3 coding sequence is TGTGCCAGCTCACCAGACAGGGGATTCCTGAATGGCTACACCTTC.